Below are 31 T cell receptor beta chains sequenced from a single sample in a study of CD8+ T cells in alopecia areata. Noted treatment: oral pan-JAK inhibitor, 5-10 mg twice daily. TCR sequencing used cDNA made by reverse transcription of extracted RNA. The method was immunoSEQ multiplex PCR; TCRdb's version includes in-frame clones alone and lacks a portion of them. The data show 100,000 to 120,000 clones, with 56% seen just once and approximately 3.1% held by the top ten. The starting material was CD4+ T cells sorted from blood, obtained at week 24, from a patient treated with tofacitinib. All receptors derive from a human donor with alopecia areata.

This clone has just a few counts. The chain has TRBV7-2 and TRBJ1-3; TRBD1 might be the D (5 bases). CDR3 size: 14 residues. CDR1 is SGHTA and CDR2 is FQGNSA in the germline V gene. V was trimmed by 5 bases and J by 0 bases, leaving 8 bases between them. CDR3 nucleotides: TGTGCCAGCAGCCCAGGGAGCTCTGGAAACACCATATATTTT. Translating gives CASSPGSSGNTIYF.

This clone was seen a few times. J is TRBJ2-1 and V is TRBV5-6, with 8 bases lining up with TRBD1. Germline V CDR1 and CDR2: SGHDT, YYEEEE. V lost 4 bases to trimming and J lost 12 bases; unmatched junction nucleotides: 15. The CDR3 has 15 amino acids. DNA for the CDR3: TGTGCCAGCAGCGCCCGGGACAGGTTTACAATGGTGCAGTTCTTC. It yields the protein CASSARDRFTMVQFF.

This clone was counted between two and nine times. The CDR3 here is CASSQGTLAGRETQYF. CDR3 sequence (DNA): TGCGCCAGCAGCCAAGGGACACTAGCGGGGCGGGAGACCCAGTACTTC. The chain recombines TRBV4-1 with TRBJ2-5; 10 bases fit TRBD2. The CDR3 spans 16 residues. Germline trimming cut 1 base from V and 5 bases from J; bases unmatched to any gene: 7. In germline, CDR1 is MGHRA, CDR2 YSYEKL.

The chain has TRBV4-2 and TRBJ2-5; D is ambiguous. The V end was cut by 4 bases, the J end by 5 bases, with 8 bases between. This CDR3 has 12 amino acids. In germline, CDR1 is LGHNA, CDR2 YNFKEQ. CDR3 protein: CASSLGAETQYF. For the CDR3, the DNA is TGTGCCAGCAGCCTGGGTGCCGAGACCCAGTACTTC.

This clone was picked up a small number of times. The chain combines TRBV29-1 with TRBJ2-5; a weak D match, TRBD1 (6 bases). The V and J ends lost 7 bases and 3 bases respectively, with 12 bases between them. The CDR3 contains 12 residues. Germline V gene lookup returns CDR1 SQVTM and CDR2 ANQGSEA. CDR3 region: CSGKQGKETQYF. The DNA for the CDR3 is TGCAGCGGAAAACAGGGTAAAGAGACCCAGTACTTC.

This clone has just a few counts. CDR3 sequence (DNA): TGTGCCTGGAGTGTACCCGGCAGGGGTGCCTATGGCTACACCTTC. Translating it yields CAWSVPGRGAYGYTF. This chain links TRBV30 with TRBJ1-2, with D possibly being TRBD1 (6 bases). Germline V lookup: CDR1 GTSNPN, CDR2 SVGIG (reference sequence). The CDR3 is 15 amino acids. Trimming left V 0 bases short and J 4 bases short, with 15 bases between.

This chain connects TRBV6-5 to TRBJ1-5; 9 nucleotides align to TRBD1. The V segment lost 6 bases and the J segment 3 bases; nucleotides outside the gene matches: 6. This CDR3 region has 15 residues. Germline lookup yields CDR1 MNHEY and CDR2 SVGAGI. For the CDR3, the DNA is TGTGCCAGCAGCAAAGGGACAGGGCACAATCAGCCCCAGCATTTT. It translates to CASSKGTGHNQPQHF.

This chain uses TRBV11-1 with TRBJ2-5; weak D call: TRBD2 (5 bases). Germline V lookup: CDR1 SGHAT, CDR2 FQDESV (reference sequence). Trimming left V 6 bases short and J 5 bases short, with 13 bases between. CDR3 size: 13 residues. CDR3 nucleotides: TGTGCCAGCAGTCGGACTTCCAGGGAGACCCAGTACTTC. It specifies CASSRTSRETQYF.

The gene calls are TRBV6-5 and TRBJ2-7, with 8 bases that match TRBD1. J was trimmed by 2 bases and V by 0 bases; bases with no gene match: 3. Germline CDR1 reads MNHEY; CDR2 reads SVGAGI. The CDR3 loop spans 15 amino acids. The CDR3 sequence is CASSYSAQGAYEQYF. The CDR3 nucleotides read TGTGCCAGCAGTTACTCGGCACAGGGGGCCTACGAGCAGTACTTC.

The chain uses TRBV23-1 and TRBJ2-7; D could derive from TRBD1 or TRBD2 (5 bases each). TRBV23-1 is given ORF status, its function remaining uncertain. Trimming took 11 bases from V and 2 from J, leaving 10 bases between them. This CDR3 is 11 amino acids long. Here the CDR3 reads CASGTTYEQYF. The CDR3 coding sequence is TGCGCCTCGGGGACGACCTACGAGCAGTACTTC.

This chain joins TRBV9 and TRBJ1-3, with D unclear. CDR1 is SGDLS, CDR2 YYNGEE, per germline. The V gene lost 4 bases and the J gene lost 2 bases, with 13 bases spanning the gap. CDR3 size: 15 residues. CDR3 loop: CASSSGWTTGNTIYF. The CDR3 DNA is TGTGCCAGCAGCAGCGGTTGGACGACTGGAAACACCATATATTTT.

The genes are TRBV10-3 and TRBJ1-5, with D maybe TRBD1 (5 bases). Germline CDR1 ENHRY, CDR2 SYGVKD. The V end was cut by 11 bases, the J end by 5 bases, with 19 bases between. This CDR3 contains 14 residues. CDR3 bases: TGTGCCCTCCCCCTGGGGGGTTCTCATCAGCCCCAGCATTTT. This encodes CALPLGGSHQPQHF.

V usage is TRBV4-1 and J usage is TRBJ2-3, with D perhaps matching TRBD1 or TRBD2 (5 bases each). There are 13 residues in the CDR3. Trimming shortened V by 3 bases and J by 9 bases, and 13 bases separated the two germline ends. The germline CDR1 and CDR2 sequences are MGHRA and YSYEKL. CDR3 DNA sequence: TGCGCCAGCAGCCATCTCCCGGGACCCACGCAGTATTTT. Translation gives CASSHLPGPTQYF.

V and J are TRBV4-3 and TRBJ2-2, with 7 bases lining up with TRBD1. CDR1 and CDR2 (germline): LGHNA, YSLEER. The CDR3 length is 17 residues. V shed 0 bases and J 7 bases; nucleotides not matched to a gene: 11. The CDR3 reads CASSQDLLQGEIGELFF. The DNA of the CDR3 is TGCGCCAGCAGCCAAGATTTGCTGCAGGGGGAGATCGGGGAGCTGTTTTTT.

The chain uses TRBV6-5 and TRBJ1-4; possible D gene TRBD1, 5 bases. The CDR3 extends over 16 amino acids. Trimming pared 2 bases from V and 8 bases from J, leaving 18 bases between. The germline V gene encodes CDR1 MNHEY and CDR2 SVGAGI. CDR3 sequence (DNA): TGTGCCAGCAGTTACGCGGTTTTGGCAAAGGGGGAAAAACTGTTTTTT. It specifies CASSYAVLAKGEKLFF.

This clone was seen a few times. V usage is TRBV18 and J usage is TRBJ2-4; 7 nucleotides match TRBD1. Germline V gene sequence: CDR1 KGHSH, CDR2 LQKENI. This CDR3 contains 14 residues. Unmatched junction bases numbered 1, after V lost 0 bases and J lost 5 bases. CDR3 protein: CASSPPGGQNIQYF. The CDR3 bases are TGTGCCAGCTCACCACCAGGGGGCCAAAACATTCAGTACTTC. Supplemented by reference TRBV18 and TRBJ2-4, the full variable domain reads NAGVMQNPRHLVRRRGQEARLRCSPMKGHSHVYWYRQLPEEGLKFMVYLQKENIIDESGMPKERFSAEFPKEGPSILRIQQVVRGDSAAYFCASSPPGGQNIQYFGAGTRLSVL.

There are a few counts of this clone. This sequence joins TRBV30 and TRBJ1-4; D is uncertain. The CDR3 spans 12 residues. From germline, CDR1 is GTSNPN and CDR2 SVGIG (reference sequence). With 2 bases removed from V and 6 bases from J, the gap between germline ends came to 7 bases. CDR3 region: CAWSTTDEKLFF. In DNA form, the CDR3 reads TGTGCCTGGAGTACGACCGATGAAAAACTGTTTTTT.

Comments on this clone: One end of the junction is discordant with germline, which a read error may explain. The chain links TRBV23-1 to TRBJ1-2; no reliable D call. TRBV23-1 is classed as an ORF, of uncertain function. This CDR3 spans 10 amino acids. The CDR3, as DNA: TGCGCCGGCCGTTGTCATCGATCGTACTTC. Translation gives CAGRCHRSYF.

Comments on this clone: The junction departs from the called germline gene at one end, perhaps through a read error. The chain carries TRBV30 and TRBJ2-1; D is unclear. There are 10 residues in the CDR3. Germline CDR1 and CDR2: GTSNPN and SVGIG (reference sequence). CDR3 nucleotides: TGTGCCTGTTGCCGGAATGTGCAGTTCTTC. This translates into CACCRNVQFF.

V gene TRBV15 combines with J gene TRBJ2-1; tentatively, D is TRBD1 or TRBD2 (6 bases each). The CDR3 sequence is 14 residues long. The V gene lost 4 bases and the J gene lost 5 bases, with 12 bases spanning the gap. The germline V gene encodes CDR1 LNHNV and CDR2 YYDKDF (reference sequence). CDR3 DNA: TGTGCCACCAGCAAATGGGGGGCGAACAATGAGCAGTTCTTC. This translates into CATSKWGANNEQFF.

The J gene is TRBJ1-5, the V gene TRBV30; D is unresolved. The germline CDR1 and CDR2 sequences are GTSNPN and SVGIG (reference sequence). The CDR3 has 13 residues. The V and J ends lost 2 bases and 1 base respectively, with 6 bases between them. The CDR3 spells CAWSFPSNQPQHF. The CDR3 region has the DNA TGTGCCTGGAGTTTCCCCAGCAATCAGCCCCAGCATTTT.

This chain joins TRBV2 and TRBJ2-7; 8 nucleotides agree with TRBD1. CDR1 SNHLY and CDR2 FYNNEI come from the germline V gene. V shed 7 bases and J 3 bases; nucleotides not matched to a gene: 8. The CDR3 covers 14 residues. CDR3 sequence reads: CASKTGQERYEQYF. CDR3 in DNA: TGTGCCAGCAAGACGGGACAGGAACGCTACGAGCAGTACTTC.

The chain recombines TRBV13 with TRBJ2-1; no reliable D call. The length of the CDR3 is 16 residues. Germline V gene lookup returns CDR1 PRHDT and CDR2 FYEKMQ (reference sequence). Trimming cost V 2 bases and J 1 base, with 12 bases left between them. The CDR3 sequence is CASSLQTPGSYNEQFF. The CDR3 bases are TGTGCCAGCAGCTTACAGACCCCCGGGTCCTACAATGAGCAGTTCTTC.

The chain has TRBV29-1 and TRBJ1-1, with 10 bases matching TRBD1. Germline assignment: CDR1 SQVTM and CDR2 ANQGSEA. V was clipped by 3 bases and J by 11 bases; unmatched bases: 6. The CDR3 contains 12 residues. The CDR3 coding sequence is TGCAGCGTTGAGAAGACAGGGGGCTTGGCTTTCTTT. It is translated as CSVEKTGGLAFF.

This clone turned up a few times. The chain employs TRBV6-5 and TRBJ1-2; 11 bases match TRBD1. The CDR3 extends over 15 amino acids. J lost 7 bases, V lost 5 bases, and 9 bases had no gene match. Germline values: CDR1 MNHEY, CDR2 SVGAGI. The CDR3 nucleotides read TGTGCCAGCAGTCCACGGGGACAGGGGGTAACTGGCTACACCTTC. Protein sequence: CASSPRGQGVTGYTF.

V is TRBV30 and J is TRBJ2-3; D call uncertain. Germline CDR1 and CDR2: GTSNPN and SVGIG (reference sequence). V was trimmed by 1 base and J by 0 bases, leaving 8 bases between them. The CDR3 is made up of 14 amino acids. DNA for the CDR3: TGTGCCTGGAGTGAGGCGACTAGCACAGATACGCAGTATTTT. Translation: CAWSEATSTDTQYF.

J is TRBJ1-1 and V is TRBV7-9; D is possibly TRBD1 (5 bases). Germline loops: CDR1 SEHNR, CDR2 FQNEAQ (reference sequence). This CDR3 has 11 residues. Trimming took 3 bases from V and 7 from J, leaving 6 bases between them. CDR3 sequence: CASSLGREAFF. CDR3 in DNA: TGTGCCAGCAGCTTGGGACGTGAAGCTTTCTTT.

The chain recombines TRBV25-1 with TRBJ2-5; 7 bases are shared with TRBD1. This CDR3 has 15 amino acids. The trim removed 0 bases at V and 10 bases at J, leaving 11 bases unmatched. The germline V gene has CDR1 MGHDK and CDR2 SYGVNS. CDR3 sequence: CASSEYEGARGGQYF. CDR3 coding DNA: TGTGCCAGCAGTGAATATGAGGGGGCGAGGGGCGGCCAGTACTTC.

V is TRBV4-3 and J is TRBJ1-6; TRBD1 is a possible D gene (5 bases). The CDR3 covers 16 residues. The V end was cut by 3 bases, the J end by 4 bases, with 13 bases between. CDR1 is LGHNA and CDR2 is YSLEER in the germline V gene. The CDR3 DNA reads TGCGCCAGCAGCCAGAGCCGGGGGTTGTATAATTCACCCCTCCACTTT. It codes for CASSQSRGLYNSPLHF.

There are a few counts of this clone. This sequence joins TRBV23-1 and TRBJ2-1; 8 bases map to TRBD1. TRBV23-1 is an ORF for which the function is uncertain. The CDR3 sequence is 16 residues long. V shed 2 bases and J 4 bases; nucleotides not matched to a gene: 7. CDR3 loop: CASSQGQGLRYNEQFF. The CDR3 bases are TGCGCCAGCAGTCAAGGACAGGGTCTGAGGTACAATGAGCAGTTCTTC.

The chain combines TRBV27 with TRBJ1-1, with D possibly matching TRBD1 (5 bases). In germline, CDR1 is MNHEY, CDR2 SMNVEV (reference sequence). The V end lost 6 bases, the J end lost 5 bases, and 13 bases lay between the germline ends. The CDR3 has 13 amino acids. The CDR3 here is CASSSTRGTEAFF. The CDR3, as DNA: TGTGCCAGCAGCTCGACCCGGGGGACTGAAGCTTTCTTT.